The rows below give T cell receptor beta chains drawn from one sample of a study of CD8 T cells in ankylosing spondylitis. MiXCR, run by TCRdb on the 5' RACE reads, gives a single entry per CDR3 protein. The repertoire consists of a few hundred thousand distinct CDR3 sequences, with over 9.5% occurring once and the leading ten covering approximately 6.3%. Sequenced: blood, either unsorted or a sorted T cell fraction (not recorded which). Receptors originate from a male donor with ankylosing spondylitis. The CDR3 runs from the conserved cysteine through the conserved F or W. A D gene is named only where the DNA matches it firmly. Expanded clones get a size class; other rows say once, few or many, or leave the size out.

>-|TRBJ1-6|TRBV4-2|17|-
CASSHTDPGRPNSPLHF
TGTGCCAGCAGCCATACGGACCCAGGGCGACCTAATTCACCCCTCCACTTT
>TRBD2|TRBJ2-1|TRBV10-2|14|many
CATLGTSGNNEQFF
TGCGCCACCTTGGGGACTAGCGGTAACAATGAGCAGTTCTTC
>-|TRBJ1-6|TRBV3-1|14|few
CASSQEGGNSPLHF
TGTGCCAGCAGCCAAGAGGGGGGGAATTCACCCCTCCACTTT
>-|TRBJ1-5|TRBV20-1|14|-
CSAHRIGTDQPQHF
TGCAGTGCTCACAGGATAGGGACGGATCAGCCCCAGCATTTT
>TRBD1|TRBJ2-1|TRBV12-3/TRBV12-4|16|many
CATTSRGTANPNEQFF
TGTGCCACAACCTCTAGAGGGACAGCCAACCCCAATGAGCAGTTCTTC
>-|TRBJ2-5|TRBV4-2|16|few
CASSQEGYSAPGTQYF
TGTGCCAGCAGCCAAGAAGGGTATAGCGCCCCGGGTACCCAGTACTTC
>TRBD2|TRBJ2-1|TRBV4-1|17|-
CASSQEKTSGSYNEQFF
TGCGCCAGCAGCCAAGAAAAAACTAGCGGGAGCTACAATGAGCAGTTCTTC
>TRBD1|TRBJ2-2|TRBV10-1|14|-
CASRKRGHTGELFF
TGCGCCAGCAGGAAAAGGGGGCACACCGGGGAGCTGTTTTTT
>TRBD1|TRBJ1-4|TRBV5-1|15|few
CASSLSRGLSEKLFF
TGCGCCAGCAGCTTGTCCAGGGGGCTAAGTGAAAAACTGTTTTTT
>-|TRBJ2-5|TRBV5-1|16|many
CASSLAGDSGGKTQYF
TGCGCCAGCAGCTTGGCGGGGGACTCCGGTGGGAAGACCCAGTACTTC
>TRBD2|TRBJ2-1|TRBV7-2|16|-
CASSLARLAGANEQFF
TGTGCCAGCAGCTTAGCGCGGCTAGCGGGAGCCAATGAGCAGTTCTTC
>-|TRBJ1-2|TRBV10-3|14|-
CASQPRVGNYGYTF
TGTGCCTCCCAGCCGAGAGTTGGAAACTATGGCTACACCTTC
>TRBD1|TRBJ1-5|TRBV6-1|15|-
CASSRTGESNQPQHF
TGTGCCAGCAGCCGGACAGGGGAGAGCAATCAGCCCCAGCATTTT
>-|TRBJ1-1|TRBV19|16|few
CASSIQGRVTNSEAFF
TGTGCCAGTAGTATTCAGGGAAGAGTGACCAATAGTGAAGCTTTCTTT
>TRBD2|TRBJ2-1|TRBV24-1|15|many
CATSERTSGYNEQFF
TGTGCCACCAGTGAAAGGACTAGCGGGTACAATGAGCAGTTCTTC
>-|TRBJ2-3|TRBV7-9|15|few
CASSLNAGLTDTQYF
TGTGCCAGCAGCTTAAACGCGGGTCTCACAGATACGCAGTATTTT
>-|TRBJ2-1|TRBV6-6|13|many
CASRGSGNNEQFF
TGTGCCAGCAGAGGTTCGGGAAACAATGAGCAGTTCTTC
>TRBD1|TRBJ1-2|TRBV12-3/TRBV12-4|12|many
CASSDRGWGYTF
TGTGCCAGTTCGGACAGGGGATGGGGCTACACCTTC
>-|TRBJ1-2|TRBV3-1|16|few
CASSRPGQPANYGYTF
TGTGCCAGCAGCCGACCAGGACAGCCAGCTAACTATGGCTACACCTTC
>-|TRBJ1-5|TRBV28|14|few
CASSFGAPTGPQHF
TGTGCCAGCAGTTTTGGAGCGCCCACAGGGCCCCAGCATTTT
>-|TRBJ2-2|TRBV5-1|16|-
CASSFFPGPNTGELFF
TGCGCCAGCAGCTTCTTCCCGGGCCCTAACACCGGGGAGCTGTTTTTT
>TRBD1|TRBJ2-7|TRBV12-3/TRBV12-4|14|few
CASRRTGNRYEQYF
TGTGCCAGCAGGCGGACAGGGAATAGGTACGAGCAGTACTTC
>-|TRBJ2-2|TRBV12-3/TRBV12-4|19|many
CASSPDRRRLGARTGELFF
TGTGCCAGCAGTCCAGACAGAAGACGGCTGGGGGCGAGGACCGGGGAGCTGTTTTTT
>TRBD1|TRBJ1-5|TRBV6-1|15|-
CASSIDRGRFQPQHF
TGTGCCAGCAGTATTGACAGGGGGCGCTTTCAGCCCCAGCATTTT
>TRBD2|TRBJ2-4|TRBV28|18|few
CASSSPKTSGTFGNIQYF
TGTGCCAGCAGTTCGCCCAAGACTAGCGGGACCTTCGGGAACATTCAGTACTTC
>-|TRBJ2-5|TRBV15|15|-
CATSRDSTYQETQYF
TGTGCCACCAGCAGAGATTCGACATACCAAGAGACCCAGTACTTC
>-|TRBJ2-3|TRBV7-6|13|-
CASSLAAPDTQYF
TGTGCCAGCAGCTTAGCCGCCCCAGATACGCAGTATTTT
>TRBD2|TRBJ2-3|TRBV10-3|14|few
CAISPRTSEDTQYF
TGTGCCATCAGCCCCCGGACTAGCGAGGATACGCAGTATTTT
>-|TRBJ2-3|TRBV6-5|16|-
CASSYPRADSTDTQYF
TGTGCCAGCAGTTACCCCCGCGCGGATAGCACAGATACGCAGTATTTT
>TRBD2|TRBJ2-1|TRBV11-2|18|-
CASSLDLPGLAAYNEQFF
TGTGCCAGCAGCTTAGACTTGCCGGGACTAGCGGCCTACAATGAGCAGTTCTTC
>-|TRBJ2-2|TRBV10-3|14|-
CAISDRGAAGELFF
TGTGCCATCAGTGACCGGGGGGCGGCCGGGGAGCTGTTTTTT
>-|TRBJ1-1|TRBV11-3|13|many
CASSRQYGDAAFF
TGTGCCAGCAGCCGGCAGTACGGGGACGCAGCTTTCTTT
>TRBD1|TRBJ1-1|TRBV6-4|18|-
CASSDPNSPGTGAGEAFF
TGTGCCAGCAGTGACCCTAACAGTCCCGGGACAGGGGCCGGGGAAGCTTTCTTT
>-|TRBJ2-3|TRBV20-1|15|-
CRARGGIQGSDTQYF
TGCAGAGCTAGAGGCGGGATACAGGGATCAGATACGCAGTATTTT
>-|TRBJ2-1|TRBV20-1|15|few
CSARITWASVNEQFF
TGCAGTGCTAGGATAACCTGGGCTAGCGTGAATGAGCAGTTCTTC
>TRBD2|TRBJ2-3|TRBV11-2|16|-
CASSFDTGTSGVTQYF
TGTGCCAGCAGCTTCGACACTGGGACTAGCGGGGTTACGCAGTATTTT
>-|TRBJ1-1|TRBV18|15|-
CASSPGNSGYTEAFF
TGTGCCAGCTCACCAGGAAACTCGGGGTACACTGAAGCTTTCTTT
>TRBD2|TRBJ2-1|TRBV12-3/TRBV12-4|14|-
CASSLLAGEREQFF
TGTGCCAGCAGTTTACTAGCGGGAGAGCGTGAGCAGTTCTTC
>TRBD2|TRBJ2-3|TRBV9|21|-
CASSPERRLAGAPSSTDTQYF
TGTGCCAGCAGCCCCGAGAGGAGACTAGCGGGAGCGCCTTCCAGCACAGATACGCAGTATTTT
>TRBD2|TRBJ2-7|TRBV12-3/TRBV12-4|18|few
CASSPIPNGLAGPGEQYF
TGTGCCAGCAGTCCGATCCCCAATGGACTAGCGGGACCAGGCGAGCAGTACTTC
>TRBD1|TRBJ2-3|TRBV12-3/TRBV12-4|14|few
CASIDRGNTDTQYF
TGTGCCAGCATCGACAGGGGAAACACAGATACGCAGTATTTT
>-|TRBJ2-1|TRBV3-1|13|many
CASASSSYNEQFF
TGTGCCAGCGCCAGTAGCTCCTACAATGAGCAGTTCTTC
>TRBD1|TRBJ2-3|TRBV7-2|16|few
CASSLARDSRTDTQYF
TGTGCCAGCAGCTTAGCTCGGGACAGCCGCACAGATACGCAGTATTTT
>-|TRBJ2-5|TRBV3-1|15|few
CASSQDLPLQETQYF
TGTGCCAGCAGCCAAGATCTACCGCTCCAAGAGACCCAGTACTTC
>-|TRBJ2-7|TRBV10-2|13|many
CASSVLAAYEQYF
TGCGCCAGCAGTGTTTTGGCAGCCTACGAGCAGTACTTC
>-|TRBJ2-7|TRBV7-9|14|many
CASSPRGLGGEQYF
TGTGCCAGCAGCCCTCGGGGCCTGGGGGGCGAGCAGTACTTC